A selection of T cell receptor beta chains follows, all from one sample in a study of control samples from healthy donors and cancer patients. Some clones are missing from TCRdb's copy, which holds only in-frame ones; the method was immunoSEQ multiplex PCR. Of under 150,000 clones in the sample, over 85% are singletons; the top ten hold over 2.5%. The sample comprised blood. Receptor source: a man between 25 and 39 years old in good health. Both conserved end residues are part of each CDR3.

V	J	length	CDR3
TRBV7-9	TRBJ1-1	11	CASRGQTEAFF
TRBV5-1	TRBJ2-2	13	CASNSRDTGELFF
TRBV19	TRBJ2-3	17	CASSSTSGGAGTDTQYF
TRBV5-4	TRBJ1-6	17	CASSLAVDFRQGSPLHF
TRBV5-6	TRBJ2-3	15	CASRPPAGARDTQYF
TRBV5-6	TRBJ1-1	15	CASIPQGLGNTEAFF
TRBV10-1	TRBJ1-6	17	CASNPPGQGFINSPLHF
TRBV6-1	TRBJ1-1	16	CASSAFSGQGDTEAFF
TRBV5-6	TRBJ2-7	13	CASSFPGPDEQYF
TRBV28	TRBJ1-6	14	CASSFGSRNSPLHF
TRBV6-5	TRBJ1-2	12	CATTQGARGYTF
TRBV5-1	TRBJ2-5	13	CASSLEEGETQYF
TRBV27	TRBJ2-7	15	CASSLSAGGIHEQYF
TRBV28	TRBJ1-3	15	CASKGEDRAGNTIYF
TRBV7-2	TRBJ1-5	12	CASSNSNQPQHF
TRBV9	TRBJ1-2	11	CASSVGYGYTF
TRBV28	TRBJ2-1	17	CASSGLAGGAGANEQFF
TRBV6-5	TRBJ1-6	13	CASSLGPDSPLHF
TRBV28	TRBJ2-1	14	CASSSGGIYNEQFF
TRBV7-9	TRBJ1-3	15	CASSLKGGSGNTIYF
TRBV2	TRBJ1-5	13	CASRDRGDQPQHF
TRBV24-1	TRBJ2-1	16	CATSDRTSGALNEQFF
TRBV7-6	TRBJ2-2	15	CASSLDRRDTGELFF
TRBV10-2	TRBJ2-6	17	CARSRQGPYSGANVLTF
TRBV5-5	TRBJ2-1	15	CASSLLADLNNEQFF
TRBV27	TRBJ2-1	12	CASSPRTGGQFF
TRBV7-8	TRBJ1-2	17	CASTVTPDRGANYGYTF
TRBV27	TRBJ2-1	17	CASSSGLAGASYNEQFF
TRBV24-1	TRBJ1-3	11	CATRSGNTIYF
TRBV11-1	TRBJ2-2	14	CASSPPGLLGELFF
TRBV7-2	TRBJ2-5	13	CASSFEREETQYF
TRBV5-1	TRBJ2-3	15	CASSLRGDGTDTQYF
TRBV28	TRBJ2-1	15	CASSLWTSGYNEQFF
TRBV5-4	TRBJ2-3	15	CASSPQGPDRDTQYF
TRBV5-6	TRBJ1-1	15	CASSDTRQGLTEAFF
TRBV2	TRBJ1-2	11	CASRDSLGYTF
TRBV25-1	TRBJ1-6	14	CASSERQTRSPLHF
TRBV9	TRBJ1-2	13	CASSVEADYGYTF
TRBV19	TRBJ1-5	12	CASSIPPQPQHF
TRBV2	TRBJ1-1	14	CASTIRSGNTEAFF
TRBV6-5	TRBJ1-2	12	CASSSTVEGYTF
TRBV6-5	TRBJ1-2	12	CASRDSAYGYTF
TRBV19	TRBJ1-1	14	CASSIVSGNTEAFF
TRBV6-5	TRBJ1-2	13	CASSSGQHGGYTF
TRBV3-1/TRBV3-2	TRBJ2-2	13	CASRATRTGELFF
TRBV7-2	TRBJ2-2	14	CASSFSYTTGELFF
TRBV10-2	TRBJ1-1	11	CASSQGGEAFF
TRBV10-3	TRBJ1-2	13	CAISDRGAYGYTF
TRBV24-1	TRBJ1-1	13	CATSDSLNTEAFF
TRBV7-8	TRBJ2-6	15	CASSALASGANVLTF
TRBV18	TRBJ2-2	16	CASSPGQVLLTGELFF
TRBV18	TRBJ1-6	18	CASSPNLGQPKRNSPLHF
TRBV5-1	TRBJ1-1	13	CASSFIGNTEAFF
TRBV3-1/TRBV3-2	TRBJ1-3	15	CASSPPPDRTNTIYF
TRBV7-8	TRBJ2-7	15	CASSFPGSGISEQYF
TRBV3-1/TRBV3-2	TRBJ1-2	13	CASSQLGVAGYTF
TRBV10-3	TRBJ1-4	15	CAISDVAANNEKLFF
TRBV3-1/TRBV3-2	TRBJ2-1	15	CASSQDPGPYNEQFF
TRBV5-4	TRBJ1-6	15	CASSLIGGSNSPLHF
TRBV7-6	TRBJ2-3	13	CASSLSLIDTQYF